This T cell receptor beta chain derives from a study of blood T cell repertoires in COVID-19. About the research overall: There were acute and convalescent COVID-19 samples, and they came from the United States, Italy and Spain.

This CDR3 is 16 amino acids long. Germline CDR1 and CDR2: SEHNR and FQNEAQ (reference sequence). Trimming cost V 4 bases and J 5 bases, with 17 bases left between them. Cohort allocation depended upon clinical history that participants reported. Measured with immunoSEQ multiplex PCR; TCRdb has only the in-frame clones, and not every one. Among about 210,000 clones listed, around 84% were seen once. This sequence joins TRBV7-9 and TRBJ1-4; D unresolved. This clonotype was sampled from a man aged 35 to 55 who had recovered from COVID-19. The material sequenced was PBMCs or T cells enriched from blood (not recorded which). As DNA, the CDR3 is TGTGCCAGCAGCTCCCTTGGGCAGGTCTGGAATGAAAAACTGTTTTTT. Its protein product is CASSSLGQVWNEKLFF.